A selection of T cell receptor beta chains follows, all from one sample in a study of neurological immune-mediated disorders. From the 5' RACE reads, TCRdb called clonotypes with MiXCR, one entry per CDR3 protein. The table lists about 17,000 distinct CDR3 sequences, roughly 3.2% of them singletons. Sequenced input: CD8+ T cells from blood. These receptors all stem from a woman between 40 and 55 years old in good health. CDR3s include the opening cysteine and the closing phenylalanine or tryptophan. The D gene is left open where the match is weak. Size is omitted from some rows. Given values are once, few, many or a class for expanded clones.

d_gene,abundance,v_gene,j_gene,CDR3aa,CDR3nt
TRBD1,many,TRBV6-1,TRBJ2-1,CASSDIPGQGGNEQFF,TGTGCCAGCAGTGATATTCCGGGACAGGGTGGAAATGAGCAGTTCTTC
TRBD1,many,TRBV5-1,TRBJ2-1,CASSDGQGLNEQFF,TGCGCCAGCAGCGATGGACAGGGTCTCAATGAGCAGTTCTTC
TRBD1,many,TRBV20-1,TRBJ2-1,CSALTGVEQFF,TGCAGTGCCCTGACAGGGGTTGAGCAGTTCTTC
TRBD1,many,TRBV4-3,TRBJ1-2,CASSRGIRDSSIYGYTF,TGCGCCAGCAGCCGAGGGATCCGGGACAGCTCAATCTATGGCTACACCTTC
TRBD1,many,TRBV5-5,TRBJ1-4,CASSLIGQGATNEKLFF,TGTGCCAGCAGCTTGATTGGACAGGGGGCCACTAATGAAAAACTGTTTTTT
TRBD2,many,TRBV7-9,TRBJ2-1,CASSSTSGSDEQFF,TGTGCCAGCAGCTCAACTAGCGGGAGCGATGAGCAGTTCTTC
TRBD2,many,TRBV7-9,TRBJ2-7,CASSFPRETYEQYF,TGTGCCAGCAGCTTTCCGCGGGAGACCTACGAGCAGTACTTC
-,-,TRBV12-3/TRBV12-4,TRBJ2-5,CASSLGPQTTQYF,TGTGCCAGCAGTTTAGGGCCTCAGACTACCCAATACTTC
TRBD1,many,TRBV28,TRBJ2-1,CASRGTGGEQFF,TGTGCCAGCAGGGGGACAGGGGGTGAGCAGTTCTTC
TRBD1,many,TRBV7-9,TRBJ1-2,CASSHPGTGGAGDGYTF,TGTGCCAGCAGCCACCCCGGGACAGGGGGCGCGGGAGATGGCTACACCTTC
-,many,TRBV28,TRBJ2-6,CASSPGRLSGANVLTF,TGTGCCAGCAGTCCCGGACGTCTCTCTGGGGCCAACGTCCTGACTTTC
-,many,TRBV7-9,TRBJ2-2,CASNPIAESNTGELFF,TGTGCCAGCAACCCTATAGCGGAATCGAACACCGGGGAGCTGTTTTTT
TRBD1,many,TRBV29-1,TRBJ2-7,CSVEFSGQSSYEQYF,TGCAGCGTTGAATTTTCGGGACAGAGCTCCTACGAGCAGTACTTC
-,many,TRBV6-6,TRBJ2-7,CASSYFPGIYEQYF,TGTGCCAGCAGTTACTTCCCAGGGATCTACGAGCAGTACTTC
TRBD1,medium-sized,TRBV4-2,TRBJ2-6,CASSLRTGGLTGANVLTF,TGTGCCAGCAGCCTTCGGACAGGGGGCTTGACTGGGGCCAACGTCCTGACTTTC
-,many,TRBV29-1,TRBJ2-1,CSVGRGRNNEQFF,TGCAGCGTTGGGAGGGGGCGAAACAATGAGCAGTTCTTC
-,few,TRBV6-4,TRBJ2-1,CASSEGGEGNEQFF,TGTGCCAGCAGTGAGGGGGGTGAGGGGAATGAGCAGTTCTTC
TRBD2,many,TRBV20-1,TRBJ2-1,CSARGPRLAVYNEQFF,TGCAGTGCTAGAGGCCCCAGACTAGCGGTCTACAATGAGCAGTTCTTC
-,-,TRBV6-5,TRBJ2-7,CASSYAAYDNYEQYF,TGTGCCAGCAGTTACGCAGCTTATGACAACTACGAGCAGTACTTC
TRBD2,medium-sized,TRBV4-1,TRBJ2-2,CASSPFASGNTGELFF,TGCGCCAGCAGCCCTTTCGCGAGCGGGAATACCGGGGAGCTGTTTTTT
-,many,TRBV7-9,TRBJ2-7,CASSLAWHEQYF,TGTGCCAGCAGCTTAGCGTGGCACGAGCAGTACTTC
-,-,TRBV21-1,TRBJ1-2,CASSSQKQGLVGYTF,TGTGCCAGCAGCTCACAGAAGCAGGGATTAGTAGGCTACACCTTC
-,-,TRBV28,TRBJ2-2,CASGTLRGTGELFF,TGTGCCAGCGGGACCCTAAGGGGCACCGGGGAGCTGTTTTTT
TRBD2,many,TRBV20-1,TRBJ2-7,CSARVGLAGDWGYEQYF,TGCAGTGCTAGAGTTGGGTTAGCGGGAGACTGGGGCTACGAGCAGTACTTC
-,many,TRBV6-6,TRBJ2-3,CASSYNYGLARPTSTDTQYF,TGTGCCAGCAGTTATAATTATGGGCTCGCGAGACCAACTAGCACAGATACGCAGTATTTT
TRBD1,many,TRBV20-1,TRBJ2-3,CSARKGETGVADTQYF,TGCAGTGCTAGAAAAGGAGAGACAGGGGTCGCAGATACGCAGTATTTT
TRBD1,-,TRBV20-1,TRBJ2-2,CSARDYPGGTRELFF,TGCAGTGCTAGGGATTACCCAGGGGGCACCAGGGAGCTGTTTTTT
-,many,TRBV3-1,TRBJ2-7,CASSQEFRGPKGEQYF,TGTGCCAGCAGCCAAGAGTTCCGGGGGCCCAAAGGGGAGCAGTACTTC
TRBD1,many,TRBV4-2,TRBJ2-7,CASSQPDRGLPYEQYF,TGTGCCAGCAGCCAACCTGACAGGGGGCTTCCCTACGAGCAGTACTTC
-,many,TRBV6-2/TRBV6-3,TRBJ2-5,CASSYSSQAKETQYF,TGTGCCAGCAGTTACTCGTCACAGGCCAAAGAGACCCAGTACTTC
-,medium-sized,TRBV3-1,TRBJ1-6,CASSQEGEVSPLHF,TGTGCCAGCAGCCAAGAAGGGGAGGTCTCACCCCTCCACTTT
TRBD1,many,TRBV15,TRBJ2-6,CATSRDRGSGANVLTF,TGTGCCACCAGCAGAGACAGGGGGTCTGGGGCCAACGTCCTGACTTTC
TRBD2,-,TRBV6-1,TRBJ2-7,CASMGVRDVGLAGSYEQYF,TGTGCCAGCATGGGGGTCCGGGACGTCGGCTTAGCGGGCTCCTACGAGCAGTACTTC
-,many,TRBV11-2,TRBJ1-2,CASSLVGQHGYTF,TGTGCCAGCAGCTTAGTGGGTCAGCATGGCTACACCTTC
-,few,TRBV6-1,TRBJ1-6,CASSERASYNSPLHF,TGTGCCAGCAGTGAGAGGGCCAGTTATAATTCACCCCTCCACTTT
-,many,TRBV13,TRBJ1-2,CASSFFPRGGRITNGYTF,TGTGCCAGCAGCTTCTTTCCCCGTGGCGGACGGATCACCAATGGCTACACCTTC
-,many,TRBV6-2/TRBV6-3,TRBJ2-1,CASSYGPGPYNEQFF,TGTGCCAGCAGTTACGGTCCGGGTCCCTACAATGAGCAGTTCTTC
TRBD1,many,TRBV6-2/TRBV6-3,TRBJ2-2,CASSYSTRQGTGELFF,TGTGCCAGCAGTTACTCAACCCGACAGGGCACCGGGGAGCTGTTTTTT
TRBD2,many,TRBV7-3,TRBJ2-1,CASSSLGGGGPYNEQFF,TGTGCCAGCAGCTCCCTGGGCGGGGGAGGCCCCTACAATGAGCAGTTCTTC
TRBD2,many,TRBV20-1,TRBJ2-7,CSARDKRVAGGPWNEQYF,TGCAGTGCTAGAGATAAAAGGGTAGCGGGAGGGCCCTGGAACGAGCAGTACTTC
TRBD2,many,TRBV4-3,TRBJ2-5,CASSHYIPGLAGVGVETETQYF,TGCGCCAGCAGCCATTACATACCGGGACTAGCGGGAGTCGGGGTCGAGACAGAGACCCAGTACTTC
TRBD1,many,TRBV10-3,TRBJ2-6,CAISESGQDDKSGANVLTF,TGTGCCATCAGTGAGTCGGGACAGGACGACAAGTCTGGGGCCAACGTCCTGACTTTC
-,many,TRBV24-1,TRBJ2-2,CATSDPGGSDTGELFF,TGTGCCACCAGTGACCCCGGGGGCTCGGACACCGGGGAGCTGTTTTTT
-,many,TRBV9,TRBJ1-1,CASKELGAEAFF,TGTGCCAGCAAAGAATTGGGGGCTGAAGCTTTCTTT
-,many,TRBV2,TRBJ1-6,CASSDHWQLDSPLHF,TGTGCCAGCAGTGACCATTGGCAGCTGGATTCACCCCTCCACTTT
TRBD1,many,TRBV5-1,TRBJ2-1,CASSLGQGYNEQFF,TGCGCCAGCAGCTTGGGACAGGGATACAATGAGCAGTTCTTC
-,many,TRBV12-3/TRBV12-4,TRBJ1-2,CASSPSRENYGYTF,TGTGCCAGCAGCCCTTCCCGGGAAAACTATGGCTACACCTTC
-,many,TRBV9,TRBJ2-5,CASSVGAGSQETQYF,TGTGCCAGCAGCGTAGGGGCCGGGAGCCAAGAGACCCAGTACTTC
-,many,TRBV4-1,TRBJ2-1,CASSQTGTTYNEQFF,TGCGCCAGCAGCCAGACCGGGACAACCTACAATGAGCAGTTCTTC
-,many,TRBV5-1,TRBJ2-1,CASSLEWGSYNEQFF,TGCGCCAGCAGCTTGGAGTGGGGCTCCTACAATGAGCAGTTCTTC
-,many,TRBV29-1,TRBJ2-7,CSVGREYEQYF,TGCAGCGTTGGCAGGGAATACGAGCAGTACTTC
TRBD2,medium-sized,TRBV6-4,TRBJ2-3,CASSGLAGDKDTQYF,TGTGCCAGCAGTGGACTAGCGGGAGATAAAGATACGCAGTATTTT
-,many,TRBV6-1,TRBJ2-7,CASSEPAAEGYEQYF,TGTGCCAGCAGTGAACCGGCGGCGGAGGGGTACGAGCAGTACTTC
-,many,TRBV5-6,TRBJ1-2,CASSLQGTYMDYGYTF,TGTGCCAGCAGCCTACAAGGGACTTATATGGACTATGGCTACACCTTC
TRBD2,many,TRBV5-1,TRBJ2-7,CASSSPRETSTNEQYF,TGCGCCAGCAGCTCCCCACGAGAGACTAGCACAAACGAGCAGTACTTC
TRBD1,many,TRBV29-1,TRBJ2-3,CSVEGTGRTDTQYF,TGCAGCGTTGAAGGGACAGGACGCACAGATACGCAGTATTTT
-,many,TRBV27,TRBJ1-1,CASSLASHGKTEAFF,TGTGCCAGCAGTTTAGCCTCCCACGGTAAGACTGAAGCTTTCTTT
-,many,TRBV4-2,TRBJ2-7,CASSQGGYGTYEQYF,TGTGCCAGCAGCCAAGGCGGATACGGAACCTACGAGCAGTACTTC
-,many,TRBV28,TRBJ1-5,CASSYRNYSNQPQHF,TGTGCCAGCAGTTACAGGAACTATAGCAATCAGCCCCAGCATTTT
TRBD2,many,TRBV10-1,TRBJ2-2,CASSESTRREGRAGELFF,TGCGCCAGCAGTGAGTCGACTCGGCGGGAGGGCCGCGCCGGGGAGCTGTTTTTT